Below, one T cell receptor beta chain is given with its context. This record belongs to a study of blood T cell repertoires in COVID-19. The CDR3 extends over 12 amino acids. V shed 11 bases and J 5 bases; nucleotides not matched to a gene: 5. CDR1 LGHDT and CDR2 YNNKEL come from the germline V gene (reference sequence). Assay: immunoSEQ multiplex PCR; the TCRdb copy retains only in-frame clones and omits some. The table has more than 100,000 clones, over 75% seen once; the top ten hold 10% to 15%. The material sequenced was peripheral blood. The rearrangement joins TRBV3-1 (or the pseudogene TRBV3-2) to TRBJ1-5, with TRBD1 matching 8 bases. This receptor was obtained from a human donor in a cohort sampled during active or convalescent COVID-19. The CDR3 region has the DNA TGTGCCTGCGGACAGGGAGATCAGCCCCAGCATTTT. Translating gives CACGQGDQPQHF.